The 13 T cell receptor beta chains reported below all come from one sample, sequenced in a study of vaccination and CD4 T cells after COVID-19. TCRdb re-called the PCR reads through MiXCR, storing one row per CDR3 protein. The sample consists of 26,000 or so distinct CDR3 sequences, about 54% of them appearing once. Time point noted: late sampling 161 to 241 days after vaccination in a few convalescent patients. Sample: CD4+ T cells from blood, taken about 7 months after SARS-CoV-2 vaccination. The receptor set was obtained from a human donor who had recovered from COVID-19.

This chain connects TRBV18 to TRBJ1-1, with D tentatively TRBD1 (6 bases). The ends were cut back, 5 bases at V and 2 bases at J, with 9 bases in the middle. The germline gives CDR1 KGHSH, CDR2 LQKENI. CDR3 size: 13 residues. The CDR3 is CASSGDTNTEAFF. The CDR3 DNA is TGTGCCAGCTCAGGGGACACCAACACTGAAGCTTTCTTT.

This clonotype was recorded a few times. V is TRBV28 and J is TRBJ1-6; 10 bases line up with TRBD1. The CDR3 loop spans 17 amino acids. Germline values: CDR1 MDHEN, CDR2 SYDVKM. V dropped 4 bases and J dropped 10; count of bases not matched to a gene: 13. CDR3 amino acids: CASSSRPTGGGSSPLHF. The DNA of the CDR3 is TGTGCCAGCAGTTCCCGTCCGACAGGGGGCGGGAGCTCACCCCTCCACTTT.

CDR3 in amino acids: CASTPHDRAQNEQFF. The DNA for the CDR3 is TGTGCCAGCACACCCCATGACAGAGCCCAAAATGAGCAGTTCTTC. This rearrangement joins TRBV2 to TRBJ2-1, with D perhaps matching TRBD1 (5 bases). V shed 7 bases and J shed 7 bases, with 20 bases lying between them. The CDR3 is made up of 15 amino acids. In germline, CDR1 is SNHLY, CDR2 FYNNEI.

This chain uses TRBV7-2 with TRBJ1-2; no definite D call. The V gene's germline CDR1 is SGHTA and CDR2 FQGNSA. The CDR3 consists of 14 residues. V was pared by 8 bases and J by 3 bases, with 16 bases between. CDR3 in DNA: TGTGCCAGCTCGGGTCTCTCGGAGTACTATGGCTACACCTTC. It yields the protein CASSGLSEYYGYTF. The full variable domain, rest sourced from reference TRBV7-2 and TRBJ1-2, is GAGVSQSPSNKVTEKGKDVELRCDPISGHTALYWYRQSLGQGLEFLIYFQGNSAPDKSGLPSDRFSAERTGGSVSTLTIQRTQQEDSAVYLCASSGLSEYYGYTFGSGTRLTVV.

The chain couples TRBV7-2 to TRBJ2-5; 15 bases agree with TRBD2. The CDR3 totals 16 residues. Looked up from germline, CDR1 is SGHTA and CDR2 is FQGNSA. Germline trimming cut 4 bases from V and 5 bases from J; bases unmatched to any gene: 5. The chain's CDR3 is CASSWGTSGRSETQYF. CDR3 coding DNA: TGTGCCAGCAGCTGGGGGACTAGCGGGAGGTCTGAGACCCAGTACTTC.

The rearrangement uses TRBV20-1 and TRBJ1-5, with D perhaps TRBD1 (5 bases). This CDR3 contains 13 residues. Germline CDR1 reads DFQATT; CDR2 reads SNEGSKA (reference sequence). V lost 6 bases to trimming and J lost 2 bases, with 11 bases between them. CDR3 bases: TGCAGTGCGGCCGGGACGGGCAATCAGCCCCAGCATTTT. Its protein is CSAAGTGNQPQHF.

This clonotype was seen only a few times. This rearrangement joins TRBV7-2 to TRBJ2-1; TRBD2 matches 7 bases. The CDR3 consists of 16 residues. The germline V gene encodes CDR1 SGHTA and CDR2 FQGNSA. The V segment lost 5 bases and the J segment 10 bases; nucleotides outside the gene matches: 17. CDR3 sequence: CASSPYRASGSGEQFF. The CDR3 region has the DNA TGTGCCAGCAGCCCATACCGCGCTAGCGGTTCAGGGGAGCAGTTCTTC. The full variable domain, with the rest looked up from reference TRBV7-2 and TRBJ2-1, is GAGVSQSPSNKVTEKGKDVELRCDPISGHTALYWYRQSLGQGLEFLIYFQGNSAPDKSGLPSDRFSAERTGGSVSTLTIQRTQQEDSAVYLCASSPYRASGSGEQFFGPGTRLTVL.

This clonotype was observed a few times. The chain couples TRBV28 to TRBJ1-5; the match to TRBD1 covers 11 bases. The CDR3 is 16 amino acids. Trimming cost V 8 bases and J 0 bases; bases outside gene matches: 6. CDR1 MDHEN and CDR2 SYDVKM come from the germline V gene. The CDR3 sequence: CASGTGGLNSNQPQHF. DNA for the CDR3: TGTGCCAGCGGGACAGGGGGTCTCAATAGCAATCAGCCCCAGCATTTT.

J is TRBJ2-7 and V is TRBV20-1; TRBD2 matches at 9 bases. The CDR3 spans 15 residues. The germline gives CDR1 DFQATT, CDR2 SNEGSKA (reference sequence). V was clipped by 0 bases and J by 2 bases; unmatched bases: 5. The CDR3 DNA follows: TGCAGTGCTAGAGACCTGACTAGCGGAACCTACGAGCAGTACTTC. Amino acids: CSARDLTSGTYEQYF.

This clonotype is large by share. This chain joins TRBV19 and TRBJ1-1, with 9 bases that match TRBD1. The CDR3 runs to 14 residues. V was clipped by 4 bases and J by 6 bases; unmatched bases: 6. Germline V gives CDR1 LNHDA, CDR2 SQIVND (reference sequence). In DNA, the CDR3 is TGTGCCAGTAGTAGGGGACAGGGTACTGCTGAAGCTTTCTTT. Protein product: CASSRGQGTAEAFF.

This rearrangement joins TRBV24-1 to TRBJ2-7; D possibly corresponds to TRBD1 (6 bases). The CDR3 spans 13 residues. Trimming removed 5 bases at V and 5 bases at J, with 12 bases between. CDR1 is KGHDR and CDR2 is SFDVKD in the germline V gene. The CDR3 nucleotides read TGTGCCACCAGTGCCCCAGGGGAGCACGAGCAGTACTTC. Amino acids: CATSAPGEHEQYF.

This clonotype was counted only a few times. The rearrangement uses TRBV11-3 and TRBJ2-5; D possibly matches TRBD1 or TRBD2 (5 bases each). CDR3 length: 16 residues. Trimming left V 5 bases short and J 1 base short, with 17 bases between. CDR1 and CDR2 (germline): SGHNT, YENEEA. The CDR3 loop reads CASSPRYRGPQETQYF. The CDR3, as DNA: TGTGCCAGCAGCCCAAGATACCGGGGCCCCCAAGAGACCCAGTACTTC.

V and J are TRBV6-2 or TRBV6-3 and TRBJ2-2, with a tentative D call TRBD1 (6 bases). With 7 bases removed from V and 6 bases from J, the gap between germline ends came to 15 bases. The CDR3 extends over 14 amino acids. Germline V gives CDR1 MNHEY, CDR2 SVGEGT. The CDR3 DNA follows: TGTGCCAGCACCGATAATACAGGGTCCGGGGAGCTGTTTTTT. Translated, it gives CASTDNTGSGELFF.